This is a list of T cell receptor beta chains from one sample in a study of blood T cell repertoires in COVID-19. Sequencing was performed with immunoSEQ multiplex PCR; in TCRdb, only in-frame clones are kept and a portion is missing. The table records some 45,000 clones, roughly 90% of them present only once. Sequenced sample: peripheral blood. These receptors all stem from a human donor in a cohort sampled during active COVID-19. Both conserved end residues are part of each CDR3. D genes are given only for firm matches. For some rows the clone size is stated as once, few or many, or as a class when expanded; others skip it.

-,TRBJ2-2,TRBV29-1,-,CSVGQPGTGELFF,TGCAGCGTTGGGCAACCTGGCACCGGGGAGCTGTTTTTT
-,TRBJ1-4,TRBV6-2/TRBV6-3,-,CASSNRGREKLFF,TGTGCCAGCAGCAACCGCGGTCGTGAAAAACTGTTTTTT
-,TRBJ2-7,TRBV4-3,-,CASSQEVAGSYEQYF,TGCGCCAGCAGCCAAGAGGTTGCAGGTTCCTACGAGCAGTACTTC
once,TRBJ2-3,TRBV18,-,CASSPPSRTDTQYF,TGTGCCAGCTCACCCCCTTCTCGCACAGATACGCAGTATTTT
-,TRBJ2-3,TRBV7-2,TRBD2,CASSLGLAGRGDTQYF,TGTGCCAGCAGCTTAGGACTAGCGGGGAGGGGAGATACGCAGTATTTT
-,TRBJ1-2,TRBV27,TRBD1,CASSLTGAGYTF,TGTGCCAGCAGTCTTACAGGGGCAGGCTACACCTTC
-,TRBJ2-7,TRBV27,TRBD2,CASSFRLADEQYF,TGTGCCAGCAGTTTCCGACTAGCGGACGAGCAGTACTTC
once,TRBJ2-7,TRBV7-6,-,CASSKNGVSSYEQYF,TGTGCCAGCAGCAAGAACGGGGTGTCCTCCTACGAGCAGTACTTC
-,TRBJ2-1,TRBV10-2,TRBD2,CASTPSGGGAYEQFF,TGCGCCAGCACTCCTTCGGGCGGGGGGGCGTATGAGCAGTTCTTC
few,TRBJ1-6,TRBV3-1/TRBV3-2,-,CASSQMESVGGDNSPLHF,TGTGCCAGCAGCCAAATGGAAAGTGTGGGGGGAGATAATTCACCCCTCCACTTT
-,TRBJ2-3,TRBV9,TRBD2,CASSARSSGVSTDTQYF,TGTGCCAGCAGCGCCCGATCTAGCGGGGTGAGCACAGATACGCAGTATTTT
-,TRBJ2-7,TRBV19,-,CASSISGSYEQYF,TGTGCCAGTAGTATTTCAGGGTCCTACGAGCAGTACTTC
few,TRBJ2-1,TRBV6-5,TRBD1,CASRDWDRGNNEQFF,TGTGCCAGCAGAGATTGGGACAGGGGAAATAATGAGCAGTTCTTC
-,TRBJ2-2,TRBV7-3,-,CASQARENTGELFF,TGTGCCAGCCAGGCGCGGGAGAACACCGGGGAGCTGTTTTTT
-,TRBJ1-2,TRBV27,-,CASSLWGGLGYTF,TGTGCCAGCAGTTTATGGGGGGGGCTTGGCTACACATTC
-,TRBJ2-7,TRBV19,-,CASSTSPGSSYEQYF,TGTGCCAGTAGTACTAGCCCGGGGAGCTCCTACGAGCAGTACTTC
-,TRBJ1-6,TRBV7-3,-,CASSLLPAGSPLHF,TGTGCCAGCAGCTTGCTACCCGCGGGTTCACCCCTCCACTTT
once,TRBJ1-1,TRBV27,TRBD1,CASSLFSVGTGFSKVGTEAFF,TGTGCCAGCAGTTTATTCTCAGTCGGGACAGGGTTTAGTAAAGTGGGCACTGAAGCTTTCTTT
-,TRBJ1-6,TRBV6-6,TRBD1,CASSQTGGNSPLHF,TGTGCCAGCAGCCAAACAGGGGGCAATTCACCCCTCCACTTT
-,TRBJ2-5,TRBV7-7,TRBD2,CASSLGLAGAGETQYF,TGTGCCAGCAGCTTAGGCCTAGCGGGGGCCGGGGAGACCCAGTACTTC
few,TRBJ1-2,TRBV2,-,CASSVTGLNYGYTF,TGTGCCAGCAGTGTCACAGGGCTTAACTATGGCTACACCTTC
-,TRBJ1-5,TRBV12-3/TRBV12-4,-,CASSSGGGQPQHF,TGTGCCAGCAGTAGTGGGGGAGGGCAGCCCCAGCATTTT
-,TRBJ2-3,TRBV9,TRBD1,CASNRPPGGRSDTQYF,TGTGCCAGCAACCGGCCGCCAGGGGGCAGATCAGATACGCAGTATTTT
-,TRBJ2-7,TRBV30,-,CAWNFFQGGYEQYF,TGTGCCTGGAACTTTTTCCAGGGGGGTTACGAGCAGTACTTC
once,TRBJ2-5,TRBV9,TRBD2,CASSPRGVAGVQETQYF,TGTGCCAGCAGCCCTAGAGGAGTAGCGGGGGTCCAAGAGACCCAGTACTTC
-,TRBJ2-7,TRBV6-7,-,CASTLPFEQYF,TGTGCCAGCACACTGCCCTTCGAGCAGTACTTC
-,TRBJ2-5,TRBV20-1,-,CSASRGSLETQYF,TGCAGTGCTAGTCGAGGTAGCTTAGAGACCCAGTACTTC
-,TRBJ2-3,TRBV6-2/TRBV6-3,TRBD2,CASSPTSRGTDTQYF,TGTGCCAGCAGCCCGACTAGCCGGGGCACAGATACGCAGTATTTT
-,TRBJ1-2,TRBV5-6,TRBD1,CASSTAGTGGGYGYTF,TGTGCCAGCAGCACAGCCGGGACAGGGGGTGGCTATGGCTACACCTTC
-,TRBJ1-5,TRBV6-2/TRBV6-3,-,CASSYSGRVTQPQHF,TGTGCCAGCAGTTACTCCGGCAGGGTGACTCAGCCCCAGCATTTT
-,TRBJ1-1,TRBV25-1,-,CASSEVGGYTEAFF,TGTGCCAGCAGTGAAGTAGGAGGGTATACTGAAGCTTTCTTT
-,TRBJ2-2,TRBV24-1,TRBD1,CATSDHDRVTGELFF,TGTGCCACCAGTGATCATGACAGGGTCACCGGGGAGCTGTTTTTT
-,TRBJ2-6,TRBV18,-,CASSPSLSTGANVLTF,TGTGCCAGCTCACCATCCTTATCTACTGGGGCCAACGTCCTGACTTTC
few,TRBJ1-6,TRBV27,-,CASSFGGRRDSPLHF,TGTGCCAGCAGTTTTGGGGGGAGGAGGGATTCACCCCTCCACTTT
-,TRBJ1-1,TRBV30,-,CASTKGLNTEAFF,TGTGCCTCCACCAAGGGGCTGAACACTGAAGCTTTCTTT
-,TRBJ2-7,TRBV25-1,-,CASSQTGVRAYEQYF,TGTGCCAGCAGCCAAACGGGAGTTAGGGCCTACGAGCAGTACTTC
once,TRBJ2-7,TRBV6-5,TRBD1,CASRETGAPYEQYF,TGTGCCAGCAGAGAGACAGGGGCGCCCTACGAGCAGTACTTC
-,TRBJ1-1,TRBV5-1,TRBD1,CASSADRVGSEAFF,TGCGCCAGCAGCGCCGACAGGGTAGGATCTGAAGCTTTCTTT
once,TRBJ1-2,TRBV27,TRBD1,CASSPGDRGSYGYTF,TGTGCCAGCAGTCCGGGGGACAGGGGGTCCTATGGCTACACCTTC
-,TRBJ1-1,TRBV24-1,-,CATSDPGGVEAFF,TGTGCCACCAGTGACCCCGGGGGAGTTGAAGCTTTCTTT